The 32 T cell receptor beta chains listed next were all sequenced from one sample in a study of shared clonotypes between healthy human individuals. Sequenced by immunoSEQ multiplex PCR; TCRdb stores in-frame clones only, minus some. This table holds fewer than 1.6 million clones, approximately 98.5% found once. Sequenced sample: naive CD4+ T cells sorted from blood. Stated subset: CD45RA+ positively selected. Receptors were obtained from a man aged 25-45 years in good health.

The J gene is TRBJ1-5, the V gene TRBV2, with D possibly TRBD1 on 6 matching bases. V was clipped by 7 bases and J by 5 bases, with 12 bases between them. This CDR3 is 13 amino acids long. Germline V lookup: CDR1 SNHLY, CDR2 FYNNEI. CDR3 bases: TGTGCCAGCATGTCAGGGGTTCATCAGCCCCAGCATTTT. Amino acids: CASMSGVHQPQHF.

The gene calls are TRBV28 and TRBJ2-2; the D is unclear. Germline values: CDR1 MDHEN, CDR2 SYDVKM. Trimming pared 5 bases from V and 6 bases from J, leaving 10 bases between. CDR3 size: 13 residues. CDR3 in amino acids: CASSPLVPGELFF. The CDR3, as DNA: TGTGCCAGCAGTCCCCTAGTGCCCGGGGAGCTGTTTTTT.

The chain uses TRBV7-3 and TRBJ2-1; 8 positions match TRBD2. The CDR3 covers 15 residues. Trimming cost V 1 base and J 6 bases; bases outside gene matches: 5. The germline V gene has CDR1 SGHTA and CDR2 FQGTGA. In nucleotides, the CDR3 is TGTGCCAGCAGCTTAAAGGCGGGAGGCGGCAATGAGCAGTTCTTC. As protein: CASSLKAGGGNEQFF.

The V call is TRBV9, the J call TRBJ2-1; D perhaps matches TRBD2 (5 bases). Trimming took 4 bases from V and 6 from J, leaving 8 bases between them. This CDR3 is 12 amino acids long. Per germline, CDR1 SGDLS and CDR2 YYNGEE. The CDR3 DNA follows: TGTGCCAGCAGCACAGAGGGCAATGAGCAGTTCTTC. Its translation is CASSTEGNEQFF.

This rearrangement joins TRBV9 to TRBJ2-1; TRBD2 matches 9 bases. Per germline, CDR1 SGDLS and CDR2 YYNGEE. This CDR3 is 18 amino acids long. V lost 3 bases, J lost 2 bases, and 12 bases stayed unmatched. In DNA, the CDR3 is TGTGCCAGCAGCGCCGCCGCTCGGCGGGAGGGAGCCTACAATGAGCAGTTCTTC. This gives the protein CASSAAARREGAYNEQFF. Supplemented by reference TRBV9 and TRBJ2-1, the full variable domain reads DSGVTQTPKHLITATGQRVTLRCSPRSGDLSVYWYQQSLDQGLQFLIQYYNGEERAKGNILERFSAQQFPDLHSELNLSSLELGDSALYFCASSAAARREGAYNEQFFGPGTRLTVL.

This sequence joins TRBV5-3 and TRBJ2-2; 7 bases map to TRBD1. TRBV5-3 is an open reading frame whose function is uncertain. This CDR3 has 16 residues. Losses at the gene ends were 4 bases for V and 3 bases for J; bases not matched to a gene: 9. The CDR3 DNA sequence: TGTGCCAGAAGCCTAGGTAGACAGGGATACACCGGGGAGCTGTTTTTT. Protein: CARSLGRQGYTGELFF.

The chain joins TRBV15 to TRBJ1-3; 7 bases fit TRBD1. The CDR3 is made up of 14 amino acids. The germline CDR1 and CDR2 sequences are LNHNV and YYDKDF (reference sequence). After removal of 8 bases from V and 2 bases from J, the junction contained 6 bases not matched to a gene. The CDR3 nucleotides are TGTGCCACCGGCCGGGACAGAGCTGGAAACACCATATATTTT. Its protein product is CATGRDRAGNTIYF. Complete variable domain (other parts from reference TRBV15 and TRBJ1-3): DAMVIQNPRYQVTQFGKPVTLSCSQTLNHNVMYWYQQKSSQAPKLLFHYYDKDFNNEADTPDNFQSRRPNTSFCFLDIRSPGLGDTAMYLCATGRDRAGNTIYFGEGSWLTVV.

The V and J genes are TRBV15 and TRBJ2-1; possibly TRBD2 for D (6 bases). V was clipped by 1 base and J by 4 bases, with 14 bases between them. The CDR3 is 16 amino acids. Germline V gives CDR1 LNHNV, CDR2 YYDKDF (reference sequence). CDR3 in amino acids: CATSRGRGTGYNEQFF. The CDR3 nucleotides are TGTGCCACCAGCAGAGGTCGCGGGACTGGGTACAATGAGCAGTTCTTC.

The V gene is TRBV19, the J gene TRBJ2-7; 13 positions match TRBD2. Germline CDR1 reads LNHDA; CDR2 reads SQIVND (reference sequence). The trim removed 1 base at V and 3 bases at J, leaving 0 bases unmatched. This CDR3 comprises 15 residues. CDR3 loop: CASSIGTSGGYEQYF. The CDR3 DNA reads as TGTGCCAGTAGTATAGGGACTAGCGGGGGCTACGAGCAGTACTTC. Based on the CDR3 plus reference TRBV19 and TRBJ2-7, the full variable domain is DGGITQSPKYLFRKEGQNVTLSCEQNLNHDAMYWYRQDPGQGLRLIYYSQIVNDFQKGDIAEGYSVSREKKESFPLTVTSAQKNPTAFYLCASSIGTSGGYEQYFGPGTRLTVT.

The chain employs TRBV7-9 and TRBJ2-2; TRBD1 matches 8 bases. CDR1 and CDR2 from the germline V gene are SEHNR and FQNEAQ (reference sequence). The CDR3 loop spans 16 amino acids. The V and J ends lost 3 bases and 1 base, in that order; junction bases with no gene match: 4. The chain's CDR3 is CASSFRGRGNTGELFF. The DNA for the CDR3 is TGTGCCAGCAGCTTCAGGGGGCGAGGGAACACCGGGGAGCTGTTTTTT.

This chain uses TRBV5-4 with TRBJ2-1, with a weak D call TRBD1 (5 bases). The CDR3 has 17 residues. Per germline, CDR1 SGHNT and CDR2 YYREEE (reference sequence). V lost 3 bases, J lost 0 bases, and 16 bases lay in between. Here the CDR3 reads CASSSGITDSSYNEQFF. CDR3 bases: TGTGCCAGCAGCTCCGGAATCACAGACAGCTCCTACAATGAGCAGTTCTTC.

The chain joins TRBV7-9 to TRBJ2-7, with 7 positions matching TRBD1. This CDR3 contains 12 residues. The V segment lost 5 bases and the J segment 5 bases; nucleotides outside the gene matches: 3. Germline V gives CDR1 SEHNR, CDR2 FQNEAQ (reference sequence). CDR3 protein: CASSLDRDEQYF. CDR3 nucleotides: TGTGCCAGCAGCCTTGACAGGGACGAGCAGTACTTC.

The CDR3 loop is CASNNEKLFF. The DNA for the CDR3 is TGTGCCAGCAATAATGAAAAACTGTTTTTT. The rearrangement links TRBV5-4 to TRBJ1-4; D not resolved. Germline CDR1 and CDR2: SGHNT and YYREEE (reference sequence). Trimming left V 6 bases short and J 4 bases short, with 1 base between. The CDR3 is 10 amino acids.

The chain couples TRBV7-9 to TRBJ1-5, with D hard to call. The germline V gene has CDR1 SEHNR and CDR2 FQNEAQ (reference sequence). Deletions cut 5 bases from V and 1 base from J, with 12 bases between. CDR3 length: 15 amino acids. The CDR3 sequence: CASSLSGSSNQPQHF. CDR3 coding DNA: TGTGCCAGCAGCCTTTCTGGATCCAGCAATCAGCCCCAGCATTTT.

This chain joins TRBV7-9 and TRBJ2-3; D is uncertain. Germline V gene sequence: CDR1 SEHNR, CDR2 FQNEAQ (reference sequence). The CDR3 spans 14 residues. V lost 4 bases to trimming and J lost 5 bases, with 13 bases between them. CDR3 nucleotide sequence: TGTGCCAGCAGCTCACCGGGTCGTGGAGATACGCAGTATTTT. It is translated as CASSSPGRGDTQYF.

V gene TRBV4-3 combines with J gene TRBJ1-3, with a weak D call TRBD1 (5 bases). V was shortened by 4 bases and J by 2 bases, with 12 bases between the two germline ends. CDR1 and CDR2 from the germline V gene are LGHNA and YSLEER. The CDR3 covers 15 residues. CDR3 amino acids: CASSRTGGPGNTIYF. CDR3 sequence (DNA): TGCGCCAGCAGCCGAACGGGGGGTCCTGGAAACACCATATATTTT.

The chain combines TRBV28 with TRBJ2-3; 10 nucleotides line up with TRBD2. The CDR3 sequence is 19 residues long. The V gene end was trimmed by 8 bases and the J gene end by 0 bases; junction bases not matched to a gene: 17. Germline V CDR1 and CDR2: MDHEN, SYDVKM. CDR3 residues: CASLPPGLADFPSTDTQYF. CDR3 bases: TGTGCCAGCCTACCTCCCGGACTAGCGGATTTCCCTAGCACAGATACGCAGTATTTT.

This clone has just a few counts. This chain uses TRBV27 with TRBJ2-7, with unresolved D. The CDR3 has 16 residues. The V gene's germline CDR1 is MNHEY and CDR2 SMNVEV (reference sequence). V was shortened by 6 bases and J by 4 bases, with 22 bases between the two germline ends. The CDR3 region is CASRESRAQRLYEQYF. CDR3 coding DNA: TGTGCCAGCAGAGAAAGCCGGGCCCAACGGCTTTACGAGCAGTACTTC.

The CDR3 protein is CASSLAHRRPHPYNEQFF. CDR3 nucleotide sequence: TGTGCCAGCAGCTTAGCGCATAGGCGGCCCCATCCCTACAATGAGCAGTTCTTC. The chain recombines TRBV7-8 with TRBJ2-1; unclear D gene. This CDR3 region has 18 residues. Germline V lookup: CDR1 SGHVS, CDR2 FQNEAQ. V shed 0 bases and J shed 2 bases, with 17 bases lying between them.

This clone showed up just once. This rearrangement joins TRBV10-1 to TRBJ2-7; D ambiguous. The CDR3 spans 13 residues. The germline V and J ends were trimmed by 6 bases and 0 bases, with 9 bases remaining between them. Germline-derived CDR1 and CDR2 are WNHNN and SYGVQD (reference sequence). The CDR3 sequence is CASSQQISYEQYF. CDR3 bases: TGCGCCAGCAGCCAACAGATCTCCTACGAGCAGTACTTC.

This clone was seen just once. The chain couples TRBV2 to TRBJ2-7, with TRBD2 identical over 9 bases. CDR1 and CDR2 (germline): SNHLY, FYNNEI. Trimming at V came to 2 bases and at J to 7 bases, leaving 9 bases not matched to a gene. The CDR3 has 15 amino acids. The CDR3, as DNA: TGTGCCAGCAGTGAATTTAGCGGGAGTCTAAATGAGCAGTACTTC. Protein product: CASSEFSGSLNEQYF.

This chain joins TRBV4-3 and TRBJ2-7; a weak D match, TRBD1 (5 bases). V lost 2 bases and J lost 3, with 11 bases in between. The CDR3 is 14 residues long. The germline V gene has CDR1 LGHNA and CDR2 YSLEER. The CDR3 DNA reads TGCGCCAGCAGCCAAAATCTAAGGGGCTACGAGCAGTACTTC. Translation: CASSQNLRGYEQYF.

V is TRBV29-1 and J is TRBJ2-1, with a possible D match to TRBD1 (5 bases). The CDR3 totals 12 residues. Germline CDR1 SQVTM, CDR2 ANQGSEA. V was pared by 2 bases and J by 4 bases, with 6 bases between. The CDR3 region has the DNA TGCAGCGTTGAACCAGGGTACAATGAGCAGTTCTTC. Translating gives CSVEPGYNEQFF.

This chain joins TRBV28 and TRBJ2-7; possibly TRBD1 for D (6 bases). The germline gives CDR1 MDHEN, CDR2 SYDVKM. The ends were cut back, 10 bases at V and 0 bases at J, with 10 bases in the middle. This CDR3 is 12 amino acids long. The DNA for the CDR3 is TGTGCCACCAGGACAGACTCCTACGAGCAGTACTTC. Amino acids: CATRTDSYEQYF.

The chain employs TRBV18 and TRBJ2-5; no firm D call. Germline V lookup: CDR1 KGHSH, CDR2 LQKENI. V lost 3 bases to trimming and J lost 2 bases, with 10 bases between them. The CDR3 covers 14 residues. The CDR3 region has the DNA TGTGCCAGCTCACCCATTACGCCTCAAGAGACCCAGTACTTC. Protein product: CASSPITPQETQYF.

The chain joins TRBV2 to TRBJ2-6; no clear D gene. Germline CDR1 is SNHLY and CDR2 is FYNNEI. The CDR3 spans 15 residues. The V end lost 3 bases, the J end lost 2 bases, and 8 bases lay between the germline ends. The CDR3 DNA is TGTGCCAGCAGTGAGGGGTTACCTGGGGCCAACGTCCTGACTTTC. Translating it yields CASSEGLPGANVLTF.

The gene calls are TRBV18 and TRBJ2-1, with D hard to call. The CDR3 has 18 residues. Per germline, CDR1 KGHSH and CDR2 LQKENI. Trimming took off 1 base at V and 2 bases at J, with 18 bases between the two ends. The CDR3 spells CASSPRVPGTATYNEQFF. CDR3 coding DNA: TGTGCCAGCTCACCACGGGTCCCCGGAACGGCAACCTACAATGAGCAGTTCTTC.

The chain employs TRBV11-2 and TRBJ2-7; TRBD1 aligns across 9 bases. The CDR3 consists of 15 residues. The ends lost 0 bases at V and 6 bases at J; junction bases unmatched: 6. CDR1 and CDR2 (germline): SGHAT, FQNNGV. The CDR3 protein is CASSLDRDRDFEQYF. The CDR3 coding sequence is TGTGCCAGCAGCTTAGATCGGGACAGGGACTTCGAGCAGTACTTC.

The genes are TRBV27 and TRBJ2-1; either TRBD1 or TRBD2 may supply D (5 bases each). Germline V gives CDR1 MNHEY, CDR2 SMNVEV (reference sequence). V was trimmed by 5 bases and J by 9 bases, leaving 17 bases between them. The CDR3 has 14 residues. CDR3 protein: CASSPRRRDAEQFF. DNA of the CDR3: TGTGCCAGCAGTCCCAGACGCCGGGACGCTGAGCAGTTCTTC.

With respect to this clone: Other DNA sequences in this sample translate to the same CDR3. V gene TRBV18 combines with J gene TRBJ2-7; no reliable D call. The CDR3 runs 11 residues. CDR1 is KGHSH, CDR2 LQKENI, per germline. Trimming took 3 bases from V and 7 from J, leaving 7 bases between them. The CDR3: CASSPKNEQYF. The CDR3 nucleotides read TGTGCCAGCTCACCTAAAAATGAGCAGTACTTC. The full variable domain, its missing parts supplied by reference TRBV18 and TRBJ2-7, is NAGVMQNPRHLVRRRGQEARLRCSPMKGHSHVYWYRQLPEEGLKFMVYLQKENIIDESGMPKERFSAEFPKEGPSILRIQQVVRGDSAAYFCASSPKNEQYFGPGTRLTVT.

This chain links TRBV5-6 with TRBJ2-7, with TRBD2 matching over 16 bases. Germline V CDR1 and CDR2: SGHDT, YYEEEE. This CDR3 region has 18 residues. V gave up 1 base and J gave up 0 bases; unmatched junction bases: 4. The CDR3 sequence: CASSLWGLAGGSSYEQYF. The CDR3 DNA is TGTGCCAGCAGCTTGTGGGGACTAGCGGGAGGGAGCTCCTACGAGCAGTACTTC. The whole variable domain, remainder taken from reference TRBV5-6 and TRBJ2-7, is DAGVTQSPTHLIKTRGQQVTLRCSPKSGHDTVSWYQQALGQGPQFIFQYYEEEERQRGNFPDRFSGHQFPNYSSELNVNALLLGDSALYLCASSLWGLAGGSSYEQYFGPGTRLTVT.

The V gene is TRBV6-5, the J gene TRBJ2-7; D unclear. Deletions cut 0 bases from V and 1 base from J, with 4 bases between. CDR3 length equals 13 residues. The germline gives CDR1 MNHEY, CDR2 SVGAGI. For the CDR3, the DNA is TGTGCCAGCAGTTACTCGAAATCCTACGAGCAGTACTTC. As protein: CASSYSKSYEQYF.